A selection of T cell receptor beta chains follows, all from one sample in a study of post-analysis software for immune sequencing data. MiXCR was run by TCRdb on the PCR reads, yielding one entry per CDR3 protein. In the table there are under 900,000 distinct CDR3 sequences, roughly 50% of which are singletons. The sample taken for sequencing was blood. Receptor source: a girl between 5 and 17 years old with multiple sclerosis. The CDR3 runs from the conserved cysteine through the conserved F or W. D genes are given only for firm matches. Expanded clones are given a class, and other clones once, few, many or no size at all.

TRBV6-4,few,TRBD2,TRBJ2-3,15,TGTGCCAGCAGTCAGGCAGCGGGAATCACAGATACGCAGTATTTT,CASSQAAGITDTQYF
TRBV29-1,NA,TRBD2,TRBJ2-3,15,TGCAGCGTCGCCCCACGACTAGCGGGCACAGATACGCAGTATTTT,CSVAPRLAGTDTQYF
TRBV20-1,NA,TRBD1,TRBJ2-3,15,TGCAGTGCCCTTATGGCGGGACAGGGCACAGATACGCAGTATTTT,CSALMAGQGTDTQYF
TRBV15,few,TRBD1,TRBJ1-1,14,TGTGCCACCTCACCGGACAGGTTGTTTCGGGTAGCTTTCTTT,CATSPDRLFRVAFF
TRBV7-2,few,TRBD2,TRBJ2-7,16,TGTGCCAGCAGCTTAGAATCCCCCGGGGGGGCGGGTGAGCAGTACTTC,CASSLESPGGAGEQYF
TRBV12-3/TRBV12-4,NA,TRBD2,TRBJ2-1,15,TGTGCCAGTTTTCTAGCGGATCGATCTGGTGGTGAGCAGTTCTTC,CASFLADRSGGEQFF
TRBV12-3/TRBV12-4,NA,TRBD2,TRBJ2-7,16,TGTGCCAGCAGGACAGGACTAGCGGGAGGTGGAAACGAGCAGTACTTC,CASRTGLAGGGNEQYF
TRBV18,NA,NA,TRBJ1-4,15,TGTGCCAGCTCACCTGCCCGAGCGCAAAATGAAAAACTGTTTTTT,CASSPARAQNEKLFF
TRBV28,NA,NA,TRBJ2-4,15,TGTGCCAGCAGTTTAGGAGGGGCGCAGAGGAACATTCAGTACTTC,CASSLGGAQRNIQYF
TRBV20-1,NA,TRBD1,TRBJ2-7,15,TGCAGTGCCAAACCCGGGACAGGGAACCAAATCGAGCAGTACTTC,CSAKPGTGNQIEQYF
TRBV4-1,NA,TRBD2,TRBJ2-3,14,TGCGCCAGCAGCCAACCTGACGGGAGGGATACGCAGTATTTT,CASSQPDGRDTQYF
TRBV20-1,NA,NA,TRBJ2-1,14,TGCAGTGCTAGAGATAGGAGGGAGGTAGGCGAGCAGTTCTTC,CSARDRREVGEQFF
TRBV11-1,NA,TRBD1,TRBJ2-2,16,TGTGCCAGCAGCAAGCCGGGACAGAGATTAACCGGGGAGCTGTTTTTT,CASSKPGQRLTGELFF
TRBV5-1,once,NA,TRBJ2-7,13,TGCGCCAGCAGCATAGACGGGGCCTACGAGCAGTACTTC,CASSIDGAYEQYF
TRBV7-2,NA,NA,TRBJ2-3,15,TGTGCCAGCGAGATTGGGGCAGGGAGAACAGATACGCAGTATTTT,CASEIGAGRTDTQYF
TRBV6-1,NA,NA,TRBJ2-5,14,TGTGCCAGCAGCCCAACAGGGTACGGGGAGACCCAGTACTTC,CASSPTGYGETQYF
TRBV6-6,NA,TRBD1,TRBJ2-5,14,TGTGCCAGCAGTTACACAGGGGGCGCAGAGACCCAGTACTTC,CASSYTGGAETQYF
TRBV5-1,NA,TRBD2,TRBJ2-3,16,TGCGCCAGCAGCCCGCGTAGCGGGGGGAGGACAGATACGCAGTATTTT,CASSPRSGGRTDTQYF
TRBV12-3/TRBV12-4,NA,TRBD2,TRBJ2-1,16,TGTGCCAGCAGCACCAAACGACTAGCAAAACTCAATGAGCAGTTCTTC,CASSTKRLAKLNEQFF
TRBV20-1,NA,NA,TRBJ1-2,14,TGCAGTGCGAATACACCAGCAGGGGAATATGGCTACACCTTC,CSANTPAGEYGYTF
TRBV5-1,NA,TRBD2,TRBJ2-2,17,TGCGCCAGCAGCTCAGGACTAGCGGGGGGCAACACCGGGGAGCTGTTTTTT,CASSSGLAGGNTGELFF
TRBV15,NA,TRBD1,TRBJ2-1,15,TGTGCCACCAGCGGACCTGACAGGGTGAACAATGAGCAGTTCTTC,CATSGPDRVNNEQFF
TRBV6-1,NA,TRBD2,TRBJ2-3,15,TGTGCCAGCAGTGAAGATCGGGGAGGGCCATATACGCAGTATTTT,CASSEDRGGPYTQYF
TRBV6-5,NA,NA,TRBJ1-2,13,TGTGTCAGCAGTTACATAACAAGTGGTGGCTACACCTTC,CVSSYITSGGYTF
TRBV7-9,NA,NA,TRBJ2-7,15,TGTGCCAGCAGCCACGGCGTGGCAGTTTCCTACGAGCAGTACTTC,CASSHGVAVSYEQYF
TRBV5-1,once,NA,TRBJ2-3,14,TGCGCCAGCAGCCAGGGGACCCGCGGGGATACGCAGTATTTT,CASSQGTRGDTQYF
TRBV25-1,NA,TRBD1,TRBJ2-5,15,TGTGCCAGCAGTGAATCCCCAGGGGGCGGAGAGACCCAGTACTTC,CASSESPGGGETQYF
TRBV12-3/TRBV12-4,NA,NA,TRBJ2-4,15,TGTGCCAGCACCTGGGGCCGAGGAGCCAAAAACATTCAGTACTTC,CASTWGRGAKNIQYF
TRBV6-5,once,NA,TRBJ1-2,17,TGTGCCAGCAGTTACGACGAGGGATGGAAAGCTAACTATGGCTACACCTTC,CASSYDEGWKANYGYTF
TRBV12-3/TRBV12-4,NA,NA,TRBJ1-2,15,TGTGCCAGCAGTGTCGATATCACGGTAAACTATGGCTACACCTTC,CASSVDITVNYGYTF
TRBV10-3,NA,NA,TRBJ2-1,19,TGTGCCATCAGTGAAAACATACCTTCACCTTCCTTATTACACAATGAGCAGTTCTTC,CAISENIPSPSLLHNEQFF
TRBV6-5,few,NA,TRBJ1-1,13,TGTGCCAGCAGGGGGGGGGGGTACACTGAAGCTTTCTTT,CASRGGGYTEAFF
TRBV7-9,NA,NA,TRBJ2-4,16,TGTGCCAGCAGATCGATCAAGGGGATTCCCAAAAACATTCAGTACTTC,CASRSIKGIPKNIQYF
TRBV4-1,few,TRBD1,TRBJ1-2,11,TGCGCCGTCAGGGGGAGAGGTGGCTACACCTTC,CAVRGRGGYTF
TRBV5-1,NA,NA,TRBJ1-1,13,TGCGCCAGCAGCTTGGCCGATGGTACTGAAGCTTTCTTT,CASSLADGTEAFF
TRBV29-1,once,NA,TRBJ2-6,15,TGCAGCGTTGAAGTCTCGGGGCCGGGGGCCAACGTCCCGACTTTC,CSVEVSGPGANVPTF
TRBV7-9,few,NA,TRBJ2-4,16,TGTGCCAGCAGCTTTCCCGGAGGGGGGGGCGAAAACATTCAGTACTTC,CASSFPGGGGENIQYF
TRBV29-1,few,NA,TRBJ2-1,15,TGCAGCGTTAACCAACTTAGCCGTAGCTACAATGAGCAGTTCTTC,CSVNQLSRSYNEQFF
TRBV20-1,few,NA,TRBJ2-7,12,TGCAGTGCTAGCGCACAGCTCTACGAGCAGTACTTC,CSASAQLYEQYF
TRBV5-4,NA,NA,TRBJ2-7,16,TGTGCCAGCAGCTTGGAGGCAGAACTGAGCTCCTACGAGCAGTACTTC,CASSLEAELSSYEQYF
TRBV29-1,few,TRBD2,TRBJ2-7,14,TGCAGCGTTGGTGGACTAGGATCACCCTACGAGCAGTACTTC,CSVGGLGSPYEQYF
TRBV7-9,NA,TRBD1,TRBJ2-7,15,TGTGCCAGCAGCTTATCCAGGGACAGGGACTACGAGCAGTACTTC,CASSLSRDRDYEQYF
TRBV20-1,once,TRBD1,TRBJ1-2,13,TGCAGTGCTGCGGGACAGGGGTTTTATGGCTACACCTTC,CSAAGQGFYGYTF
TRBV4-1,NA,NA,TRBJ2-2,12,TGCGCCAGCAGCCATGAATATGGGGAGCTGTTTTTT,CASSHEYGELFF
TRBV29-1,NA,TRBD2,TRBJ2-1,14,TGCAGCGCGGTCGGGACTAGCGGGGAACCTGAGCAGTTCTTC,CSAVGTSGEPEQFF
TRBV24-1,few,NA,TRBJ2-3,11,TGTGCCACCAGTGAGGCCGATACGCAGTATTTT,CATSEADTQYF
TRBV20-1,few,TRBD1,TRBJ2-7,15,TGCAGTGCTAGAATAGGGACAGGGTCTTCCTACGAGCAGTACTTC,CSARIGTGSSYEQYF
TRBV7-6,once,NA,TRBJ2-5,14,TGTGCCAGCAGGTCAGAAGGGAGATCGGAGACCCAGTACTTC,CASRSEGRSETQYF